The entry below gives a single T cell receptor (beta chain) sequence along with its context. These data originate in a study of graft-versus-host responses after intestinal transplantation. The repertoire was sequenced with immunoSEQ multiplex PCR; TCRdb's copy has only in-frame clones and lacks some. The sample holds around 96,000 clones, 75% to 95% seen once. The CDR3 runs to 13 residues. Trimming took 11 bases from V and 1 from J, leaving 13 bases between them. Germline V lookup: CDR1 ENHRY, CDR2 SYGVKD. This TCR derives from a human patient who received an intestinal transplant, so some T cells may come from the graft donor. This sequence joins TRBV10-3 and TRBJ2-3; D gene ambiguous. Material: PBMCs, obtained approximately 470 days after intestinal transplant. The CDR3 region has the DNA TGTGCCTCCTCGGACCTGGGCACAGATACGCAGTATTTT. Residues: CASSDLGTDTQYF.